Listed here are 17 T cell receptor beta chains from one sample, sequenced in a study of blood T cells in healthy people across ages. A second PCR, run for about 7 to 11 cycles, used a sample-barcoded 5' primer plus a J-beta primer mix. TCRdb fed the 5' RACE reads into MiXCR, producing one record per CDR3 protein. Of around 2 million distinct CDR3 sequences in the sample, about two fifths are singletons; the top ten hold about 23%. The sequencing input was blood. The receptors here all came from a human donor in good health.

The chain has TRBV18 and TRBJ2-3; no reliable D call. Between the trimmed V and J ends, which lost 0 bases and 2 bases, there was a span of 9 bases. The CDR3 is 15 amino acids. CDR1 is KGHSH, CDR2 LQKENI, per germline. The CDR3 nucleotides read TGTGCCAGCTCACCACCGGGAACTGACACAGATACGCAGTATTTT. Protein: CASSPPGTDTDTQYF.

This clonotype was recorded a few times. CDR3: CASSLEPGLRYGYTF. The CDR3 DNA reads TGTGCCAGCAGTTTAGAGCCAGGGCTCCGGTATGGCTACACCTTC. The chain links TRBV12-3 or TRBV12-4 to TRBJ1-2, with TRBD1 as a possible D gene (5 bases). The CDR3 has 15 residues. Trimming took off 1 base at V and 5 bases at J, with 14 bases between the two ends.

The chain joins TRBV30 to TRBJ1-3; D uncertain. In germline, CDR1 is GTSNPN, CDR2 SVGIG (reference sequence). V was cut by 1 base and J by 0 bases, with 16 bases left in between. The CDR3 is 17 residues long. CDR3 nucleotide sequence: TGTGCCTGGAGTGAGAGGATGTGGATCTCCTCTGGAAACACCATATATTTT. This sequence encodes CAWSERMWISSGNTIYF.

V gene TRBV4-3 combines with J gene TRBJ2-7; D is tentatively TRBD1 or TRBD2 (5 bases each). V was pared by 3 bases and J by 0 bases, with 27 bases between. The CDR3 contains 20 residues. Germline loops: CDR1 LGHNA, CDR2 YSLEER. CDR3 sequence (DNA): TGCGCCAGCAGCCAGTATGACCATGGGGACCCTCAGCTAGTCTCCTACGAGCAGTACTTC. Its protein product is CASSQYDHGDPQLVSYEQYF.

This clonotype has just a few counts. The chain uses TRBV28 and TRBJ2-5; D remains unclear. Germline assignment: CDR1 MDHEN and CDR2 SYDVKM. This CDR3 region has 13 residues. The ends were cut back, 5 bases at V and 2 bases at J, with 9 bases in the middle. CDR3 protein: CASSPRKQETQYF. CDR3 DNA: TGTGCCAGCAGTCCTAGAAAACAAGAGACCCAGTACTTC.

The rearrangement links TRBV12-3 or TRBV12-4 to TRBJ2-1, with D possibly being TRBD2 (5 bases). Trimming removed 7 bases from V and 9 bases from J, with 13 bases in between. This CDR3 contains 12 residues. This CDR3 reads CASNLARTEQFF. CDR3 bases: TGTGCCAGCAATCTAGCCAGGACTGAGCAGTTCTTC.

This clonotype was recorded a few times. The CDR3 spells CASSFGGGINQPQHF. The CDR3 region has the DNA TGTGCCAGCAGCTTTGGGGGGGGAATCAATCAGCCCCAGCATTTT. The genes are TRBV5-6 and TRBJ1-5; a weak D match, TRBD1 (5 bases). Germline assignment: CDR1 SGHDT and CDR2 YYEEEE. The V end was cut by 2 bases, the J end by 3 bases, with 12 bases between. CDR3 size: 15 residues.

The chain couples TRBV5-5 to TRBJ1-2, with D possibly being TRBD1 (6 bases). CDR3 length: 14 amino acids. Trimming removed 3 bases from V and 4 bases from J, with 13 bases in between. CDR1 and CDR2 from the germline V gene are SGHKS and YYEKEE (reference sequence). CDR3: CASSSGAAPYGYTF. CDR3 DNA: TGTGCCAGCAGCTCGGGGGCAGCCCCCTATGGCTACACCTTC.

This chain connects TRBV27 to TRBJ2-1, with 11 bases identical to TRBD2. The germline V gene encodes CDR1 MNHEY and CDR2 SMNVEV (reference sequence). V dropped 6 bases and J dropped 6; count of bases not matched to a gene: 4. CDR3 size: 14 residues. This CDR3 is CASRVAGGSNEQFF. For the CDR3, the DNA is TGTGCCAGCAGGGTAGCGGGGGGGAGCAATGAGCAGTTCTTC.

The chain carries TRBV10-3 and TRBJ1-4, with D possibly TRBD1 on 5 matching bases. The germline CDR1 and CDR2 sequences are ENHRY and SYGVKD. V lost 10 bases and J lost 5, with 20 bases in between. The CDR3 has 15 amino acids. The CDR3 is CASGDKTGPNEKLFF. For the CDR3, the DNA is TGTGCCAGCGGGGATAAAACAGGTCCCAATGAAAAACTGTTTTTT.

The chain is built from TRBV28 and TRBJ2-1, with TRBD1 matching over 8 bases. J was trimmed by 11 bases and V by 6 bases; bases with no gene match: 6. Germline V lookup: CDR1 MDHEN, CDR2 SYDVKM. The CDR3 is made up of 12 amino acids. The DNA for the CDR3 is TGTGCCAGCAGCTTACAGGGGGAGAAGCAGTTCTTC. Its translation is CASSLQGEKQFF.

This rearrangement joins TRBV9 to TRBJ2-1, with 11 positions matching TRBD2. The V gene end was trimmed by 3 bases and the J gene end by 12 bases; junction bases not matched to a gene: 20. CDR3 length: 18 residues. Germline V gene data show CDR1 as SGDLS and CDR2 as YYNGEE. This CDR3 reads CASSARGGLAGGHQVQFF. CDR3 sequence (DNA): TGTGCCAGCAGCGCCAGGGGGGGCCTAGCGGGGGGCCATCAAGTGCAGTTCTTC.

A remark on this clonotype: At one of its ends the junction is not consistent with the germline gene, which may arise from a read error. V is TRBV7-3 and J is TRBJ2-7; 9 bases fit TRBD2. There are 18 residues in the CDR3. CDR1 and CDR2 from the germline V gene are SGHTA and FQGTGA. CDR3 region: CASSLKGPSGASSYGQYF. The CDR3 nucleotides read TGTGCCAGCAGCTTAAAAGGTCCTAGCGGGGCCAGCTCCTACGGGCAGTACTTC.

The J gene is TRBJ1-5, the V gene TRBV6-6, with D unclear. Germline CDR1 is MNHNY and CDR2 is SVGAGI (reference sequence). The V end lost 2 bases, the J end lost 4 bases, and 9 bases lay between the germline ends. The CDR3 sequence is 14 residues long. Here the CDR3 reads CASSYGQANQPQHF. DNA for the CDR3: TGTGCCAGCAGTTACGGGCAGGCTAATCAGCCCCAGCATTTT.

Ten or more counts support this clonotype. The V call is TRBV7-2, the J call TRBJ1-2; 9 bases match TRBD1. This CDR3 is 15 amino acids long. V lost 6 bases, J lost 0 bases, and 5 bases stayed unmatched. The germline CDR1 and CDR2 sequences are SGHTA and FQGNSA. The CDR3 is CASSPRQGANYGYTF. In DNA, the CDR3 is TGTGCCAGCAGTCCCCGACAGGGGGCTAACTATGGCTACACCTTC.

This clonotype was counted only a few times. The CDR3 protein is CAGTLPTGAWYEQYF. CDR3 DNA: TGTGCCGGGACTCTCCCGACGGGGGCTTGGTACGAGCAGTACTTC. The chain uses TRBV21-1 and TRBJ2-7; TRBD1, the D gene given by the table, was not confirmed from the DNA. TRBV21-1 is given as a pseudogene. The CDR3 totals 15 residues.

V usage is TRBV7-2 and J usage is TRBJ2-1; either TRBD1 or TRBD2 may supply D (5 bases each). This CDR3 spans 15 amino acids. Between the trimmed V and J ends, which lost 4 bases and 8 bases, there was a span of 18 bases. Germline assignment: CDR1 SGHTA and CDR2 FQGNSA. The CDR3 loop reads CASSSGPTQYDEQFF. In DNA, the CDR3 is TGTGCCAGCAGCTCGGGACCGACTCAATACGATGAGCAGTTCTTC.